This TCR beta chain was captured in a study of siplizumab effects on memory and regulatory T cells. V was pared by 6 bases and J by 6 bases, with 8 bases of the junction left unmatched. This CDR3 contains 15 residues. The germline V gene has CDR1 KGHSH and CDR2 LQKENI. TCRdb's copy holds only in-frame clones and misses some; the assay was immunoSEQ multiplex PCR. Among roughly 93,000 clones listed, about 94% were seen once. This chain links TRBV18 with TRBJ1-5, with 10 bases matching TRBD1. The sequenced sample consisted of non-Treg CD4+ T cells sorted from blood. This sequence was found in a human donor in good health. The CDR3 bases are TGTGCCAGCTCTCTCGGGAGGACAGGGGGTCAGCCCCAGCATTTT. Translation gives CASSLGRTGGQPQHF.